These 31 T cell receptor beta chains share one sample of origin, sequenced in a study of technical replicates of blood from several donors. Using immunoSEQ multiplex PCR, the repertoire was profiled, and TCRdb retains in-frame clones only, with some absent. The table has approximately 81,000 clones, approximately 95% seen once; the top ten hold about 0.36%. The sample comprised T cells isolated from PBMCs. These receptors were taken from a human donor in good health.

V usage is TRBV5-8 and J usage is TRBJ1-4, with 7 bases aligning to TRBD1. With V trimmed by 4 bases and J by 0 bases, 3 bases remained unmatched. CDR1 is SGHTS and CDR2 is YDEGEE in the germline V gene. This CDR3 contains 15 residues. CDR3 nucleotide sequence: TGTGCCAGCAGCACTGGACAGGCAACTAATGAAAAACTGTTTTTT. It yields the protein CASSTGQATNEKLFF.

This sequence joins TRBV14 and TRBJ2-1; D is perhaps TRBD2 (6 bases). The germline CDR1 and CDR2 sequences are SGHDN and FVKESK. CDR3 length: 19 residues. V lost 0 bases, J lost 2 bases, and 20 bases lay in between. The CDR3 region has the DNA TGTGCCAGCAGCCAAGAAGGACTATCTCAACTACTACCCTACAATGAGCAGTTCTTC. Amino acids: CASSQEGLSQLLPYNEQFF. Variable domain in full (rest from reference TRBV14 and TRBJ2-1): EAGVTQFPSHSVIEKGQTVTLRCDPISGHDNLYWYRRVMGKEIKFLLHFVKESKQDESGMPNNRFLAERTGGTYSTLKVQPAELEDSGVYFCASSQEGLSQLLPYNEQFFGPGTRLTVL.

This sequence joins TRBV27 and TRBJ1-2; TRBD1 matches 9 bases. CDR3 size: 15 residues. V shed 3 bases, J shed 3 bases, and the junction held 5 bases outside the gene matches. Germline V lookup: CDR1 MNHEY, CDR2 SMNVEV (reference sequence). This CDR3 reads CASSLRTGEDYGYTF. CDR3 sequence (DNA): TGTGCCAGCAGTTTGCGGACAGGGGAAGACTATGGCTACACCTTC.

The chain couples TRBV5-1 to TRBJ2-3, with a tentative D call TRBD1 (7 bases). Trimming stripped 2 bases from V and 3 bases from J, with 22 bases between. The CDR3 is made up of 18 amino acids. Germline-derived CDR1 and CDR2 are SGHRS and YFSETQ. DNA of the CDR3: TGCGCCAGCAGCTTTTCCGGGAGTTCAGGGGGGTTAACAGATACGCAGTATTTT. Translation gives CASSFSGSSGGLTDTQYF.

The chain carries TRBV5-1 and TRBJ1-3; D is unresolved. V lost 0 bases, J lost 4 bases, and 8 bases lay in between. This CDR3 region has 14 residues. In germline, CDR1 is SGHRS, CDR2 YFSETQ. The chain's CDR3 is CASSLVSGGNTIYF. The CDR3 DNA reads as TGCGCCAGCAGCTTGGTAAGCGGAGGAAACACCATATATTTT.

J is TRBJ2-1 and V is TRBV28; 12 bases are shared with TRBD2. CDR3 length: 19 residues. V gave up 5 bases and J gave up 10 bases; unmatched junction bases: 21. Germline-derived CDR1 and CDR2 are MDHEN and SYDVKM. As DNA, the CDR3 is TGTGCCAGCAGTATTAACCCCCTTGTACTAGCGGGAGGACCAACAGAGCAGTTCTTC. This encodes CASSINPLVLAGGPTEQFF. The full variable domain, in which reference TRBV28 and TRBJ2-1 provide the parts outside the CDR3, is DVKVTQSSRYLVKRTGEKVFLECVQDMDHENMFWYRQDPGLGLRLIYFSYDVKMKEKGDIPEGYSVSREKKERFSLILESASTNQTSMYLCASSINPLVLAGGPTEQFFGPGTRLTVL.

This rearrangement joins TRBV6-5 to TRBJ1-1; D is ambiguous. This CDR3 contains 14 residues. Germline CDR1 reads MNHEY; CDR2 reads SVGAGI. Trimming took off 0 bases at V and 3 bases at J, with 8 bases between the two ends. The CDR3 sequence: CASSYSAGYTEAFF. The CDR3 DNA follows: TGTGCCAGCAGTTACTCGGCGGGTTACACTGAAGCTTTCTTT.

The rearrangement uses TRBV7-9 and TRBJ1-5, with D unclear. Germline loops: CDR1 SEHNR, CDR2 FQNEAQ (reference sequence). Trimming removed 0 bases from V and 2 bases from J, with 17 bases in between. This CDR3 is 18 amino acids long. The CDR3 loop reads CASSLARAGMDGNQPQHF. For the CDR3, the DNA is TGTGCCAGCAGCTTAGCGAGGGCGGGCATGGATGGCAATCAGCCCCAGCATTTT.

The V call is TRBV5-1, the J call TRBJ2-3; the D gene is possibly TRBD2 (5 bases). The length of the CDR3 is 14 residues. Trimming removed 2 bases at V and 1 base at J, with 8 bases between. CDR1 and CDR2 (germline): SGHRS, YFSETQ. This CDR3 is CASSLLVRTDTQYF. The DNA for the CDR3 is TGCGCCAGCAGCTTACTAGTGCGCACAGATACGCAGTATTTT.

The chain couples TRBV4-2 to TRBJ1-1, with 7 bases identical to TRBD1. The CDR3 has 14 residues. The V gene's germline CDR1 is LGHNA and CDR2 YNFKEQ. V lost 5 bases, J lost 3 bases, and 6 bases stayed unmatched. CDR3 loop: CASSTKTGYTEAFF. The CDR3 DNA is TGTGCCAGCAGCACTAAGACAGGGTACACTGAAGCTTTCTTT.

The chain has TRBV9 and TRBJ2-7; 10 positions agree with TRBD2. The germline V gene has CDR1 SGDLS and CDR2 YYNGEE. The CDR3 covers 15 residues. The J segment lost 4 bases and the V segment lost 4 bases, leaving 8 bases of the junction unmatched. DNA for the CDR3: TGTGCCAGCAGCTCGCAGTTAGCGGGAGGATACGAGCAGTACTTC. It is translated as CASSSQLAGGYEQYF.

This clone showed up just once. J is TRBJ2-1 and V is TRBV7-9; TRBD2 matches 8 bases. This CDR3 contains 17 residues. V lost 5 bases and J lost 0; bases outside the gene matches: 9. CDR1 SEHNR and CDR2 FQNEAQ come from the germline V gene (reference sequence). CDR3 sequence: CASSPPLAGSSYNEQFF. The DNA for the CDR3 is TGTGCCAGCAGCCCTCCCTTAGCGGGAAGCTCCTACAATGAGCAGTTCTTC.

The J gene is TRBJ2-5, the V gene TRBV19; 9 bases agree with TRBD1. Trimming took 6 bases from V and 4 from J; bases not matched to a gene: 9. The CDR3 consists of 15 residues. In germline, CDR1 is LNHDA, CDR2 SQIVND (reference sequence). In DNA, the CDR3 is TGTGCCAGTAGGCCGGGACAGGGTGGACGAGAGACCCAGTACTTC. Protein sequence: CASRPGQGGRETQYF. Combining the CDR3 with reference TRBV19 and TRBJ2-5 gives the whole variable domain DGGITQSPKYLFRKEGQNVTLSCEQNLNHDAMYWYRQDPGQGLRLIYYSQIVNDFQKGDIAEGYSVSREKKESFPLTVTSAQKNPTAFYLCASRPGQGGRETQYFGPGTRLLVL.

The V call is TRBV2, the J call TRBJ1-5, with 10 bases matching TRBD1. The length of the CDR3 is 17 residues. The germline gives CDR1 SNHLY, CDR2 FYNNEI. V was pared by 7 bases and J by 1 base, with 10 bases of the junction left unmatched. CDR3 region: CASNRDRGLRSNQPQHF. The DNA for the CDR3 is TGTGCCAGCAACCGGGACAGGGGTTTGAGAAGCAATCAGCCCCAGCATTTT. The whole variable domain, remainder taken from reference TRBV2 and TRBJ1-5, is EPEVTQTPSHQVTQMGQEVILRCVPISNHLYFYWYRQILGQKVEFLVSFYNNEISEKSEIFDDQFSVERPDGSNFTLKIRSTKLEDSAMYFCASNRDRGLRSNQPQHFGDGTRLSIL.

This clone came up a few times. This chain uses TRBV9 with TRBJ1-1, with 7 bases lining up with TRBD1. The CDR3 length is 12 residues. Germline assignment: CDR1 SGDLS and CDR2 YYNGEE. V lost 4 bases and J lost 5; bases outside the gene matches: 2. Here the CDR3 reads CASSSGGTEAFF. CDR3 nucleotides: TGTGCCAGCAGCTCAGGGGGGACTGAAGCTTTCTTT.

This clone was counted a single time. The chain employs TRBV5-6 and TRBJ2-1, with D possibly being TRBD2 (5 bases). The CDR3 contains 13 residues. The V end lost 5 bases, the J end lost 3 bases, and 9 bases lay between the germline ends. The V gene's germline CDR1 is SGHDT and CDR2 YYEEEE. Written as DNA, the CDR3 is TGTGCCAGCAGATCCGGACTCTACAATGAGCAGTTCTTC. It codes for CASRSGLYNEQFF. The complete variable domain, with remaining parts taken from reference TRBV5-6 and TRBJ2-1, reads DAGVTQSPTHLIKTRGQQVTLRCSPKSGHDTVSWYQQALGQGPQFIFQYYEEEERQRGNFPDRFSGHQFPNYSSELNVNALLLGDSALYLCASRSGLYNEQFFGPGTRLTVL.

The chain joins TRBV6-5 to TRBJ2-7; 7 nucleotides match TRBD1. The trim removed 4 bases at V and 0 bases at J, leaving 6 bases unmatched. The CDR3 totals 15 residues. The V gene's germline CDR1 is MNHEY and CDR2 SVGAGI. The DNA of the CDR3 is TGTGCCAGCAGTTCAACAGGGGCGTTCTCCTACGAGCAGTACTTC. Amino acids: CASSSTGAFSYEQYF.

The chain uses TRBV18 and TRBJ2-5, with 7 bases that match TRBD1. Unmatched junction bases numbered 6, after V lost 3 bases and J lost 5 bases. Germline V gene lookup returns CDR1 KGHSH and CDR2 LQKENI. The CDR3 loop spans 14 amino acids. The CDR3 DNA follows: TGTGCCAGCTCACCTACAGGGGAAGGGGAGACCCAGTACTTC. Translation gives CASSPTGEGETQYF. Together with reference TRBV18 and TRBJ2-5, the CDR3 gives the full variable domain: NAGVMQNPRHLVRRRGQEARLRCSPMKGHSHVYWYRQLPEEGLKFMVYLQKENIIDESGMPKERFSAEFPKEGPSILRIQQVVRGDSAAYFCASSPTGEGETQYFGPGTRLLVL.

V gene TRBV5-1 combines with J gene TRBJ2-7; no clear D. Looked up from germline, CDR1 is SGHRS and CDR2 is YFSETQ. Trimming cost V 0 bases and J 0 bases, with 10 bases left between them. This CDR3 comprises 15 residues. The CDR3 DNA follows: TGCGCCAGCAGCTTGGGGAGCGCAGCCTCCTACGAGCAGTACTTC. Translation: CASSLGSAASYEQYF. The full variable domain, completed using reference TRBV5-1 and TRBJ2-7, is KAGVTQTPRYLIKTRGQQVTLSCSPISGHRSVSWYQQTPGQGLQFLFEYFSETQRNKGNFPGRFSGRQFSNSRSEMNVSTLELGDSALYLCASSLGSAASYEQYFGPGTRLTVT.

The rearrangement uses TRBV7-2 and TRBJ1-2, with 9 nucleotides matching TRBD1. Germline assignment: CDR1 SGHTA and CDR2 FQGNSA. CDR3 length equals 15 residues. Trimming at V came to 5 bases and at J to 4 bases, leaving 8 bases not matched to a gene. The CDR3 protein is CASSLNSGQGYGYTF. The CDR3 DNA reads as TGTGCCAGCAGCCTGAACTCGGGACAGGGCTATGGCTACACCTTC. The full variable domain, rest sourced from reference TRBV7-2 and TRBJ1-2, is GAGVSQSPSNKVTEKGKDVELRCDPISGHTALYWYRQSLGQGLEFLIYFQGNSAPDKSGLPSDRFSAERTGGSVSTLTIQRTQQEDSAVYLCASSLNSGQGYGYTFGSGTRLTVV.

This clone was detected once. The CDR3 coding sequence is TGTGCCAGCAATCCCTACAGGGACGGTGATGGCTACACCTTC. Translating gives CASNPYRDGDGYTF. The V and J genes are TRBV27 and TRBJ1-2, with D maybe TRBD1 (6 bases). The germline V gene has CDR1 MNHEY and CDR2 SMNVEV (reference sequence). Trimming took 7 bases from V and 6 from J, leaving 18 bases between them. This CDR3 is 14 amino acids long.

The J gene is TRBJ1-5, the V gene TRBV7-9; 11 bases map to TRBD1. This CDR3 has 17 residues. Germline V CDR1 and CDR2: SEHNR, FQNEAQ (reference sequence). Trimming took 4 bases from V and 5 from J; bases not matched to a gene: 10. CDR3 amino acids: CASSSIWDRGIDQPQHF. The CDR3 DNA reads TGTGCCAGCAGCTCGATCTGGGACAGGGGGATAGATCAGCCCCAGCATTTT.

The chain carries TRBV1 and TRBJ1-1; the table assigns TRBD1, which was not confirmed against the DNA. TRBV1 is labeled a pseudogene. This CDR3 contains 19 residues. The CDR3 bases are TGCACCAGCAGCCGGACAGGGGGTCTGAAGACGGTAATAGGGACTGAAGCTTTCTTT. Its protein is CTSSRTGGLKTVIGTEAFF.

The chain uses TRBV6-6 and TRBJ2-1, with 10 bases aligning to TRBD1. Germline values: CDR1 MNHNY, CDR2 SVGAGI (reference sequence). The CDR3 is made up of 15 amino acids. V dropped 2 bases and J dropped 7; count of bases not matched to a gene: 5. This CDR3 reads CASSYEGTGVNEQFF. The CDR3 region has the DNA TGTGCCAGCAGTTACGAAGGGACAGGGGTAAATGAGCAGTTCTTC.

The chain employs TRBV27 and TRBJ1-1, with unresolved D. Germline values: CDR1 MNHEY, CDR2 SMNVEV (reference sequence). Trimming removed 7 bases at V and 0 bases at J, with 12 bases between. The CDR3 runs to 14 residues. CDR3 DNA sequence: TGTGCCAGCAACGATCGGGGTCTGAACACTGAAGCTTTCTTT. Protein product: CASNDRGLNTEAFF.

The V call is TRBV7-6, the J call TRBJ2-1, with 7 positions matching TRBD2. V shed 4 bases, J shed 7 bases, and the junction held 13 bases outside the gene matches. The V gene's germline CDR1 is SGHVS and CDR2 FNYEAQ. This CDR3 has 16 residues. The CDR3 coding sequence is TGTGCCAGCAGCTACCCGGGGGGTCGGTTTGGAAATGAGCAGTTCTTC. Translation gives CASSYPGGRFGNEQFF.

The chain has TRBV5-1 and TRBJ2-2, with TRBD1 as a possible D gene (5 bases). Trimming cost V 4 bases and J 7 bases, with 20 bases left between them. Germline lookup yields CDR1 SGHRS and CDR2 YFSETQ. CDR3 length equals 16 residues. CDR3 residues: CASSLTGGTPSGELFF. The CDR3 DNA is TGCGCCAGCAGCCTTACAGGCGGAACCCCCAGCGGGGAGCTGTTTTTT.

The rearrangement uses TRBV5-4 and TRBJ1-2; 11 nucleotides align to TRBD1. There are 15 residues in the CDR3. Germline assignment: CDR1 SGHNT and CDR2 YYREEE (reference sequence). Trimming removed 3 bases from V and 6 bases from J; junction bases left unmatched: 7. The CDR3: CASSSWRDRGNGYTF. In nucleotides, the CDR3 is TGTGCCAGCAGCTCCTGGAGGGACAGGGGGAATGGCTACACCTTC.

The rearrangement links TRBV29-1 to TRBJ2-2; 9 bases match TRBD1. CDR1 and CDR2 (germline): SQVTM, ANQGSEA. The CDR3 is made up of 14 amino acids. V was clipped by 4 bases and J by 5 bases; unmatched bases: 5. CDR3 in DNA: TGCAGCGTTGTTTTAGGGACAGGGACCGGGGAGCTGTTTTTT. The encoded protein is CSVVLGTGTGELFF.

The chain is built from TRBV5-1 and TRBJ1-1; 8 nucleotides align to TRBD1. Per the germline V gene, CDR1 is SGHRS and CDR2 is YFSETQ. CDR3 length equals 15 residues. Germline trimming cut 5 bases from V and 5 bases from J; bases unmatched to any gene: 11. CDR3 coding DNA: TGCGCCAGCAGAAGAAAGACAGGGGAGGTAACTGAAGCTTTCTTT. Protein: CASRRKTGEVTEAFF.

The chain employs TRBV9 and TRBJ1-1, with 8 bases matching TRBD1. The CDR3 is made up of 16 amino acids. Per germline, CDR1 SGDLS and CDR2 YYNGEE. The ends lost 0 bases at V and 3 bases at J; junction bases unmatched: 7. CDR3: CASSVGWNRGDTEAFF. The CDR3 DNA reads as TGTGCCAGCAGCGTAGGGTGGAACAGGGGGGACACTGAAGCTTTCTTT.